A single sample gave rise to the 26 T cell receptor beta chains below, sequenced in a study of blood T cell repertoires in COVID-19 (TCRdb year 2020). The library was generated by the immunoSEQ multiplex PCR assay. TCRdb mirrors the immuneACCESS table, restricted to in-frame sequences. Some clones are absent from its copies; in checked studies, under half trace to an unresolved V gene, and the reason for the others is unknown. The sample table records roughly 260,000 clones; 87% of these occur just once. The ten largest clones represent about 2.2% of the sample. The sequenced sample was peripheral blood. The receptors come from a woman aged 50 to 65 who had recovered from COVID-19.

This chain joins TRBV7-8 and TRBJ1-2, with TRBD1 matching over 10 bases. The CDR3 contains 15 residues. V shed 5 bases and J 4 bases; nucleotides not matched to a gene: 7. Germline CDR1 is SGHVS and CDR2 is FQNEAQ. The CDR3 bases are TGTGCCAGCAGCCCCCACCGGGACAGGGGCTATGGCTACACCTTC. Amino acid sequence: CASSPHRDRGYGYTF.

The gene calls are TRBV28 and TRBJ1-3; weak D call: TRBD1 (5 bases). This CDR3 is built from 17 residues. Trimming took 7 bases from V and 0 from J, leaving 19 bases between them. Germline CDR1 MDHEN, CDR2 SYDVKM. The CDR3 region has the DNA TGTGCCAGCAACCCCGCGCGGGGGAGAAGCTCTGGAAACACCATATATTTT. Translation gives CASNPARGRSSGNTIYF. The whole variable domain, filled in from reference TRBV28 and TRBJ1-3, reads DVKVTQSSRYLVKRTGEKVFLECVQDMDHENMFWYRQDPGLGLRLIYFSYDVKMKEKGDIPEGYSVSREKKERFSLILESASTNQTSMYLCASNPARGRSSGNTIYFGEGSWLTVV.

The V call is TRBV6-4, the J call TRBJ2-3; D perhaps matches TRBD2 (5 bases). With 2 bases removed from V and 0 bases from J, the gap between germline ends came to 6 bases. The germline V gene has CDR1 MRHNA and CDR2 SNTAGT. The CDR3 spans 14 residues. The CDR3 protein is CASSDGGSTDTQYF. DNA of the CDR3: TGTGCCAGCAGTGACGGCGGGAGCACAGATACGCAGTATTTT.

This clone was detected a few times. The rearrangement uses TRBV30 and TRBJ1-2, with 7 positions matching TRBD1. The CDR3 has 11 amino acids. CDR1 is GTSNPN and CDR2 is SVGIG in the germline V gene (reference sequence). V dropped 5 bases and J dropped 8; count of bases not matched to a gene: 5. The CDR3 DNA reads TGTGCCTGGCAATACAGGGGCGGCTACACCTTC. It is translated as CAWQYRGGYTF.

About this clone: Additional DNA sequences in this sample encode the identical CDR3. The chain couples TRBV9 to TRBJ2-3, with TRBD2 as a possible D gene (6 bases). There are 15 residues in the CDR3. The V gene lost 2 bases and the J gene lost 2 bases, with 12 bases spanning the gap. CDR1 and CDR2 (germline): SGDLS, YYNGEE. The CDR3 loop reads CASSVGGMSTDTQYF. The CDR3 DNA reads TGTGCCAGCAGCGTCGGAGGGATGTCCACAGATACGCAGTATTTT. Full variable domain (rest looked up from reference TRBV9 and TRBJ2-3): DSGVTQTPKHLITATGQRVTLRCSPRSGDLSVYWYQQSLDQGLQFLIQYYNGEERAKGNILERFSAQQFPDLHSELNLSSLELGDSALYFCASSVGGMSTDTQYFGPGTRLTVL.

The V gene is TRBV28, the J gene TRBJ1-6; unclear D gene. V lost 4 bases and J 6 bases, leaving 4 bases between the germline ends. From germline, CDR1 is MDHEN and CDR2 SYDVKM. CDR3 length equals 12 residues. As DNA, the CDR3 is TGTGCCAGCAGTTCTAGTAATTCACCCCTCCACTTT. This translates into CASSSSNSPLHF.

The chain recombines TRBV4-3 with TRBJ2-3; 10 bases align to TRBD2. The CDR3 length is 20 residues. Germline V lookup: CDR1 LGHNA, CDR2 YSLEER. J lost 0 bases, V lost 1 base, and 13 bases had no gene match. The CDR3: CASSQGWEASGSSSTDTQYF. CDR3 bases: TGCGCCAGCAGCCAAGGATGGGAGGCTAGCGGGAGTAGCAGCACAGATACGCAGTATTTT.

The rearrangement links TRBV3-1 (or the pseudogene TRBV3-2) to TRBJ2-2; no clear D gene. The CDR3 spans 12 residues. The germline V and J ends were trimmed by 5 bases and 6 bases, with 7 bases remaining between them. Germline CDR1 LGHDT, CDR2 YNNKEL (reference sequence). The CDR3 coding sequence is TGTGCCAGCAGCTTCGGTTCCGGGGAGCTGTTTTTT. Its translation is CASSFGSGELFF.

This sequence joins TRBV11-2 and TRBJ2-4; 7 nucleotides match TRBD2. The trim removed 0 bases at V and 8 bases at J, leaving 1 base unmatched. The CDR3 runs 13 residues. Germline CDR1 is SGHAT and CDR2 is FQNNGV. The CDR3 here is CASSLEAGDIQYF. In DNA, the CDR3 is TGTGCCAGCAGCTTAGAGGCGGGAGACATTCAGTACTTC.

This rearrangement joins TRBV5-5 to TRBJ1-1, with D possibly matching TRBD1 (5 bases). Germline loops: CDR1 SGHKS, CDR2 YYEKEE (reference sequence). CDR3 length: 15 residues. V was trimmed by 4 bases and J by 8 bases, leaving 21 bases between them. The CDR3 bases are TGTGCCAGCAGCACCACTCGGGGCAGGGCGGGGGAAGCTTTCTTT. Protein sequence: CASSTTRGRAGEAFF.

The chain recombines TRBV7-9 with TRBJ2-5, with 9 positions matching TRBD2. Germline trimming cut 8 bases from V and 5 bases from J; bases unmatched to any gene: 9. Germline CDR1 reads SEHNR; CDR2 reads FQNEAQ (reference sequence). This CDR3 has 14 amino acids. This CDR3 is CASGQAGGEETQYF. The CDR3 bases are TGTGCCAGCGGTCAGGCGGGAGGGGAGGAGACCCAGTACTTC.

This sequence joins TRBV2 and TRBJ1-5; a possible D gene is TRBD1 (5 bases). With 8 bases removed from V and 5 bases from J, the gap between germline ends came to 13 bases. Germline values: CDR1 SNHLY, CDR2 FYNNEI. The CDR3 is 13 residues long. The CDR3, as DNA: TGTGCCAGCCAAGGACAAACGGATCAGCCCCAGCATTTT. Amino acids: CASQGQTDQPQHF.

V is TRBV5-1 and J is TRBJ2-1, with unresolved D. Trimming shortened V by 3 bases and J by 6 bases, and 10 bases separated the two germline ends. The CDR3 totals 13 residues. Germline CDR1 is SGHRS and CDR2 is YFSETQ. The CDR3 protein is CASSSLGGNEQFF. CDR3 nucleotides: TGCGCCAGCAGCTCCCTTGGCGGCAATGAGCAGTTCTTC.

The chain has TRBV3-1 (or the pseudogene TRBV3-2) and TRBJ1-4; D is possibly TRBD1 (5 bases). Per germline, CDR1 LGHDT and CDR2 YNNKEL (reference sequence). The V and J ends lost 7 bases and 3 bases respectively, with 6 bases between them. There are 12 residues in the CDR3. The CDR3, as DNA: TGTGCCAGCAAGGGGTCTAATGAAAAACTGTTTTTT. This codes for CASKGSNEKLFF.

In its sample, this clone was seen once. The J gene is TRBJ2-7, the V gene TRBV15; 10 bases align to TRBD1. CDR1 LNHNV and CDR2 YYDKDF come from the germline V gene (reference sequence). The CDR3 totals 15 residues. V lost 8 bases and J lost 0; bases outside the gene matches: 7. CDR3 region: CATRPGTGVSYEQYF. The CDR3, as DNA: TGTGCCACCCGACCGGGGACAGGGGTCTCCTACGAGCAGTACTTC.

This clone was observed once. The rearrangement joins TRBV19 to TRBJ2-1; 8 positions match TRBD2. V lost 6 bases and J lost 4; bases outside the gene matches: 5. The germline gives CDR1 LNHDA, CDR2 SQIVND (reference sequence). The CDR3 loop spans 14 amino acids. Here the CDR3 reads CASSSREAYNEQFF. In nucleotides, the CDR3 is TGTGCCAGTAGCTCGCGGGAGGCTTACAATGAGCAGTTCTTC.

Only one count was recorded for this clone. This chain joins TRBV7-6 and TRBJ1-1, with D possibly TRBD1 on 5 matching bases. Germline values: CDR1 SGHVS, CDR2 FNYEAQ. The ends were cut back, 2 bases at V and 0 bases at J, with 16 bases in the middle. This CDR3 contains 17 residues. This chain's CDR3 is CASSLIRIGHLNTEAFF. DNA of the CDR3: TGTGCCAGCAGCTTAATCCGGATTGGACATCTGAACACTGAAGCTTTCTTT.

The chain links TRBV15 to TRBJ2-5; tentatively, D is TRBD1 (6 bases). This CDR3 has 14 residues. Germline lookup yields CDR1 LNHNV and CDR2 YYDKDF (reference sequence). The V end was cut by 6 bases, the J end by 5 bases, with 16 bases between. The CDR3 bases are TGTGCCACCAGATCAGGGGACCTCCGGGAGACCCAGTACTTC. Translation gives CATRSGDLRETQYF.

In the case of this clone: Mismatch with germline at one junction end may stem from a read error. The chain couples TRBV7-6 to TRBJ2-1, with 7 bases fitting TRBD2. Germline assignment: CDR1 SGHVS and CDR2 FNYEAQ. This CDR3 has 16 residues. CDR3 bases: TGTGCCAGCAGCTTAGATGGGAGGGTTTCCTACAATGGGCAGTTCTTC. It encodes CASSLDGRVSYNGQFF.

CDR3 amino acids: CSVGRGAVGTDTQYF. CDR3 DNA: TGCAGCGTTGGCAGGGGGGCCGTCGGCACAGATACGCAGTATTTT. This chain connects TRBV29-1 to TRBJ2-3, with a possible D match to TRBD1 (7 bases). CDR3 size: 15 residues. The germline V gene has CDR1 SQVTM and CDR2 ANQGSEA. The V gene lost 4 bases and the J gene lost 1 base, with 15 bases spanning the gap.

This chain uses TRBV6-5 with TRBJ1-1; D gene ambiguous. CDR3 length: 13 residues. V was cut by 5 bases and J by 2 bases, with 9 bases left in between. CDR1 and CDR2 from the germline V gene are MNHEY and SVGAGI. The CDR3 nucleotides read TGTGCCAGCAGTCTCCAGATAAACACTGAAGCTTTCTTT. It encodes CASSLQINTEAFF.

This clone was counted once. The chain uses TRBV19 and TRBJ2-3; perhaps TRBD2 as D (6 bases). V shed 2 bases and J shed 1 base, with 10 bases lying between them. This CDR3 has 15 amino acids. Germline values: CDR1 LNHDA, CDR2 SQIVND (reference sequence). Here the CDR3 reads CASSIKQRGTDTQYF. CDR3 sequence (DNA): TGTGCCAGTAGTATAAAACAGCGGGGCACAGATACGCAGTATTTT.

The chain uses TRBV27 and TRBJ2-1; no clear D. V was clipped by 2 bases and J by 1 base, with 15 bases between them. This CDR3 has 17 amino acids. CDR1 and CDR2 (germline): MNHEY, SMNVEV (reference sequence). DNA for the CDR3: TGTGCCAGCAGTTTAATGACGACGGGTGGGTCCTACAATGAGCAGTTCTTC. Translated, it gives CASSLMTTGGSYNEQFF.

The rearrangement joins TRBV7-2 to TRBJ2-2, with 12 bases matching TRBD2. CDR1 SGHTA and CDR2 FQGNSA come from the germline V gene. Germline trimming cut 2 bases from V and 7 bases from J; bases unmatched to any gene: 2. CDR3 size: 15 residues. The CDR3, as DNA: TGTGCCAGCAGCTTACGACTAGCGGGGGTCGGGGAGCTGTTTTTT. It yields the protein CASSLRLAGVGELFF.

This chain connects TRBV6-5 to TRBJ2-7, with a tentative D call TRBD1 (6 bases). Trimming cost V 4 bases and J 0 bases, with 16 bases left between them. Germline V gene lookup returns CDR1 MNHEY and CDR2 SVGAGI. CDR3 length equals 16 residues. This CDR3 reads CASSSAQGRYSYEQYF. CDR3 nucleotide sequence: TGTGCCAGCAGTTCAGCCCAGGGGCGATACTCCTACGAGCAGTACTTC.

This clone was detected only a few times. This rearrangement joins TRBV28 to TRBJ1-1, with unresolved D. Looked up from germline, CDR1 is MDHEN and CDR2 is SYDVKM. The CDR3 runs 13 residues. Trimming left V 7 bases short and J 0 bases short, with 9 bases between. The CDR3 nucleotides read TGTGCCAGCACCCTGGGCCTGAACACTGAAGCTTTCTTT. This codes for CASTLGLNTEAFF.